Below, 27 T cell receptor beta chains from the same sample are listed, as sequenced in a study of blood T cell repertoires in COVID-19. The table came from immunoSEQ multiplex PCR; TCRdb's copy has only in-frame clones and leaves some out. The sample shows more than 70,000 clones, roughly 80% of them seen only once. What was sequenced was peripheral blood. These receptors came from a human donor in a cohort sampled during active COVID-19.

The genes are TRBV5-1 and TRBJ2-1; TRBD1 matches 8 bases. The length of the CDR3 is 16 residues. Germline CDR1 SGHRS, CDR2 YFSETQ. The V segment lost 3 bases and the J segment 6 bases; nucleotides outside the gene matches: 11. The CDR3 region is CASSSSGTGDGNEQFF. CDR3 coding DNA: TGCGCCAGCAGCTCCTCCGGGACAGGAGACGGCAATGAGCAGTTCTTC.

This rearrangement joins TRBV19 to TRBJ1-6; weak D call: TRBD1 (5 bases). Germline CDR1 and CDR2: LNHDA and SQIVND (reference sequence). The V and J ends lost 3 bases and 9 bases respectively, with 15 bases between them. This CDR3 has 15 residues. The CDR3 nucleotides read TGTGCCAGTAGTATGGGCGGCCAGGGTATTTCACCCCTCCACTTT. As protein: CASSMGGQGISPLHF.

The chain recombines TRBV9 with TRBJ2-1, with 8 bases that match TRBD2. Losses at the gene ends were 0 bases for V and 3 bases for J; bases not matched to a gene: 5. The CDR3 loop spans 16 amino acids. Germline lookup yields CDR1 SGDLS and CDR2 YYNGEE. The CDR3 bases are TGTGCCAGCAGCGTAGACCTAACTAGCGGCTACAATGAGCAGTTCTTC. It is translated as CASSVDLTSGYNEQFF. Based on the CDR3 plus reference TRBV9 and TRBJ2-1, the full variable domain is DSGVTQTPKHLITATGQRVTLRCSPRSGDLSVYWYQQSLDQGLQFLIQYYNGEERAKGNILERFSAQQFPDLHSELNLSSLELGDSALYFCASSVDLTSGYNEQFFGPGTRLTVL.

This clone was recorded a few times. The chain is built from TRBV5-1 and TRBJ1-3; no clear D gene. V gave up 4 bases and J gave up 0 bases, with 11 bases separating them. The germline V gene encodes CDR1 SGHRS and CDR2 YFSETQ. This CDR3 region has 15 residues. This CDR3 is CASSLQSSSGNTIYF. The CDR3 nucleotides are TGCGCCAGCAGCCTTCAGTCCTCCTCTGGAAACACCATATATTTT.

The chain uses TRBV19 and TRBJ2-1; 8 nucleotides line up with TRBD2. CDR1 is LNHDA, CDR2 SQIVND, per germline (reference sequence). CDR3 length equals 19 residues. Trimming cost V 6 bases and J 7 bases; bases outside gene matches: 23. The CDR3, as DNA: TGTGCCAGTAGCGAATCCGGGACGGCAACTAGCGGAGGGGTGAATGAGCAGTTCTTC. This codes for CASSESGTATSGGVNEQFF.

The J gene is TRBJ2-7, the V gene TRBV3-1 (or the pseudogene TRBV3-2); D is undetermined. The germline gives CDR1 LGHDT, CDR2 YNNKEL (reference sequence). The CDR3 consists of 16 residues. V was shortened by 0 bases and J by 1 base, with 13 bases between the two germline ends. CDR3 amino acids: CASSQDQNSLSYEQYF. In DNA form, the CDR3 reads TGTGCCAGCAGCCAAGATCAGAACAGTTTATCCTACGAGCAGTACTTC.

The genes are TRBV11-3 and TRBJ2-7; perhaps TRBD2 as D (6 bases). V was clipped by 4 bases and J by 5 bases, with 12 bases between them. Germline assignment: CDR1 SGHNT and CDR2 YENEEA. This CDR3 is built from 13 residues. The CDR3 loop reads CASSSGTLNEQYF. The CDR3 DNA reads as TGTGCCAGCAGCTCCGGGACTTTAAACGAGCAGTACTTC. The full variable domain, with the rest looked up from reference TRBV11-3 and TRBJ2-7, is EAGVVQSPRYKIIEKKQPVAFWCNPISGHNTLYWYLQNLGQGPELLIRYENEEAVDDSQLPKDRFSAERLKGVDSTLKIQPAELGDSAVYLCASSSGTLNEQYFGPGTRLTVT.

This clone was counted only a few times. This chain joins TRBV20-1 and TRBJ1-3; D unresolved. Germline-derived CDR1 and CDR2 are DFQATT and SNEGSKA (reference sequence). This CDR3 contains 12 residues. The V gene lost 3 bases and the J gene lost 8 bases, with 11 bases spanning the gap. CDR3 sequence (DNA): TGCAGTGCTAGTCCCAGACGGGACACCATATATTTT. It yields the protein CSASPRRDTIYF.

The chain employs TRBV7-2 and TRBJ1-4, with D possibly TRBD1 on 5 matching bases. The CDR3 has 16 amino acids. Germline V gene data show CDR1 as SGHTA and CDR2 as FQGNSA. Trimming shortened V by 3 bases and J by 0 bases, and 11 bases separated the two germline ends. The CDR3 DNA follows: TGTGCCAGCAGCTTGGGGGAGGGTCCAACTAATGAAAAACTGTTTTTT. This encodes CASSLGEGPTNEKLFF.

This chain uses TRBV5-4 with TRBJ2-3; a weak D match, TRBD1 (5 bases). The CDR3 has 14 residues. V was shortened by 6 bases and J by 3 bases, with 14 bases between the two germline ends. Germline CDR1 reads SGHNT; CDR2 reads YYREEE (reference sequence). The CDR3: CASTLQGSTDTQYF. The CDR3 coding sequence is TGTGCCAGCACGCTGCAGGGTAGTACAGATACGCAGTATTTT.

The V call is TRBV6-5, the J call TRBJ1-5, with a weak D call TRBD1 (5 bases). This CDR3 comprises 15 residues. Germline CDR1 MNHEY, CDR2 SVGAGI. The V gene lost 5 bases and the J gene lost 5 bases, with 16 bases spanning the gap. CDR3 bases: TGTGCCAGCAGTCCTTCCCCATGGGGCCATCAGCCCCAGCATTTT. As protein: CASSPSPWGHQPQHF.

The rearrangement links TRBV19 to TRBJ1-5; 9 bases are a match to TRBD1. The germline V gene encodes CDR1 LNHDA and CDR2 SQIVND (reference sequence). The V segment lost 7 bases and the J segment 3 bases; nucleotides outside the gene matches: 10. CDR3 size: 16 residues. The CDR3 spells CASTSQGAGDNQPQHF. The CDR3, as DNA: TGTGCCAGTACCTCACAGGGGGCGGGTGACAATCAGCCCCAGCATTTT.

This chain uses TRBV7-2 with TRBJ2-7, with 9 bases lining up with TRBD1. CDR1 is SGHTA and CDR2 is FQGNSA in the germline V gene. This CDR3 has 15 residues. V shed 4 bases and J 4 bases; nucleotides not matched to a gene: 8. For the CDR3, the DNA is TGTGCCAGCAGCTCGGCCGGACAGGGGCGGTACGAGCAGTACTTC. Its translation: CASSSAGQGRYEQYF.

The rearrangement joins TRBV5-1 to TRBJ2-1; TRBD1 is a possible D gene (5 bases). V gave up 3 bases and J gave up 4 bases, with 8 bases separating them. The CDR3 runs to 13 residues. Germline CDR1 and CDR2: SGHRS and YFSETQ. The DNA for the CDR3 is TGCGCCAGCAGCTCCAGGGAATACAATGAGCAGTTCTTC. Translated, it gives CASSSREYNEQFF.

The chain employs TRBV3-1 (or the pseudogene TRBV3-2) and TRBJ2-3; 8 bases line up with TRBD2. The CDR3 sequence is 15 residues long. V lost 5 bases, J lost 4 bases, and 8 bases stayed unmatched. Germline CDR1 reads LGHDT; CDR2 reads YNNKEL (reference sequence). CDR3 DNA sequence: TGTGCCAGCAGCAAAAGGGCGGGAGGAGCAGATACGCAGTATTTT. This codes for CASSKRAGGADTQYF.

There are a few counts of this clone. This chain links TRBV2 with TRBJ1-1, with 8 bases aligning to TRBD1. Trimming took 4 bases from V and 2 from J; bases not matched to a gene: 9. CDR1 SNHLY and CDR2 FYNNEI come from the germline V gene. CDR3 length: 16 amino acids. DNA for the CDR3: TGTGCCAGCAGTGTGCTCGTAACAGGGGGAAACACTGAAGCTTTCTTT. Amino acids: CASSVLVTGGNTEAFF.

This clone was counted a few times. The chain recombines TRBV11-2 with TRBJ1-5; a weak D match, TRBD1 (5 bases). This CDR3 contains 13 residues. V lost 4 bases and J lost 4, with 8 bases in between. Germline V lookup: CDR1 SGHAT, CDR2 FQNNGV. This chain's CDR3 is CASSWGGNQPQHF. The CDR3 bases are TGTGCCAGCAGCTGGGGGGGGAATCAGCCCCAGCATTTT. Full variable domain (outside the CDR3, taken from reference TRBV11-2 and TRBJ1-5): EAGVAQSPRYKIIEKRQSVAFWCNPISGHATLYWYQQILGQGPKLLIQFQNNGVVDDSQLPKDRFSAERLKGVDSTLKIQPAKLEDSAVYLCASSWGGNQPQHFGDGTRLSIL.

The rearrangement uses TRBV2 and TRBJ2-2, with D unclear. This CDR3 comprises 15 residues. The germline V gene encodes CDR1 SNHLY and CDR2 FYNNEI. The ends were cut back, 2 bases at V and 2 bases at J, with 9 bases in the middle. The CDR3 protein is CASSEFVSNTGELFF. The CDR3 DNA reads as TGTGCCAGCAGTGAATTTGTGTCAAACACCGGGGAGCTGTTTTTT.

The gene calls are TRBV14 and TRBJ2-1, with D hard to call. V was cut by 1 base and J by 7 bases, with 5 bases left in between. Germline CDR1 SGHDN, CDR2 FVKESK. The CDR3 covers 12 residues. CDR3 sequence reads: CASSQAGNEQFF. The DNA of the CDR3 is TGTGCCAGCAGCCAAGCCGGGAATGAGCAGTTCTTC.

This sequence joins TRBV5-1 and TRBJ2-7, with D hard to call. Trimming took 2 bases from V and 3 from J, leaving 6 bases between them. The length of the CDR3 is 12 residues. CDR1 is SGHRS and CDR2 is YFSETQ in the germline V gene. CDR3 bases: TGCGCCAGCAGCTTAGAGGTCTACGAGCAGTACTTC. Translated, it gives CASSLEVYEQYF.

This chain joins TRBV11-2 and TRBJ2-1; D perhaps matches TRBD2 (5 bases). The V end lost 2 bases, the J end lost 3 bases, and 14 bases lay between the germline ends. Germline values: CDR1 SGHAT, CDR2 FQNNGV. The CDR3 spans 16 residues. CDR3 in amino acids: CASSLTRTPSYNEQFF. The CDR3 DNA is TGTGCCAGCAGCTTAACCCGGACTCCTAGCTACAATGAGCAGTTCTTC.

The CDR3 bases are TGTGCCAGCAGCTTCGGGACGAACACCGGGGAGCTGTTTTTT. This codes for CASSFGTNTGELFF. The chain recombines TRBV7-9 with TRBJ2-2, with D maybe TRBD2 (5 bases). The V gene's germline CDR1 is SEHNR and CDR2 FQNEAQ (reference sequence). V dropped 3 bases and J dropped 0 bases, with 5 bases sitting between them. The CDR3 extends over 14 amino acids.

The chain employs TRBV19 and TRBJ2-5; 8 nucleotides line up with TRBD2. Germline CDR1 reads LNHDA; CDR2 reads SQIVND (reference sequence). CDR3 length: 15 amino acids. V trimming: 4 bases; J trimming: 1 base; junction bases outside the gene matches: 5. Here the CDR3 DNA reads TGTGCCAGTAGTAGTAGCGGGAAGTCCCAAGAGACCCAGTACTTC. It is translated as CASSSSGKSQETQYF.

This chain joins TRBV14 and TRBJ2-2, with 11 positions matching TRBD1. There are 16 residues in the CDR3. Germline V CDR1 and CDR2: SGHDN, FVKESK. J gave up 4 bases and V 3 bases, and 4 bases lay outside the gene matches. The CDR3 sequence is CASSHEDRGLTGELFF. In nucleotides, the CDR3 is TGTGCCAGCAGCCATGAGGACAGGGGGCTCACCGGGGAGCTGTTTTTT. The variable domain in full, completed from reference TRBV14 and TRBJ2-2, reads EAGVTQFPSHSVIEKGQTVTLRCDPISGHDNLYWYRRVMGKEIKFLLHFVKESKQDESGMPNNRFLAERTGGTYSTLKVQPAELEDSGVYFCASSHEDRGLTGELFFGEGSRLTVL.

The chain employs TRBV7-9 and TRBJ1-2; 9 bases line up with TRBD1. V lost 1 base to trimming and J lost 4 bases; unmatched junction nucleotides: 13. Germline assignment: CDR1 SEHNR and CDR2 FQNEAQ (reference sequence). CDR3 length equals 18 residues. The CDR3 region has the DNA TGTGCCAGCAGCTTAGGGACAGGGGCCCTTTCGCGTGGCTATGGCTACACCTTC. The encoded protein is CASSLGTGALSRGYGYTF.

V usage is TRBV3-1 (or the pseudogene TRBV3-2) and J usage is TRBJ2-1, with D hard to call. Germline V gene sequence: CDR1 LGHDT, CDR2 YNNKEL (reference sequence). This CDR3 is built from 14 residues. V was shortened by 0 bases and J by 3 bases, with 6 bases between the two germline ends. The CDR3 DNA reads TGTGCCAGCAGCCAAGATCCTCTCTACAATGAGCAGTTCTTC. This translates into CASSQDPLYNEQFF.

The V gene is TRBV7-2, the J gene TRBJ2-3; 9 bases map to TRBD2. Unmatched junction bases numbered 14, after V lost 5 bases and J lost 8 bases. The CDR3 is 16 residues long. Germline CDR1 is SGHTA and CDR2 is FQGNSA. The CDR3 reads CASSQVAGAPGGTQYF. CDR3 sequence (DNA): TGTGCCAGCAGCCAAGTAGCGGGAGCCCCGGGGGGTACGCAGTATTTT. Full variable domain (outside the CDR3, taken from reference TRBV7-2 and TRBJ2-3): GAGVSQSPSNKVTEKGKDVELRCDPISGHTALYWYRQSLGQGLEFLIYFQGNSAPDKSGLPSDRFSAERTGGSVSTLTIQRTQQEDSAVYLCASSQVAGAPGGTQYFGPGTRLTVL.